This T cell receptor (beta chain) was retrieved from a study of T cell changes during pregnancy in multiple sclerosis (dated by TCRdb to between 2018 and 2021). About the study as a whole: The study examined how the T cell repertoire changed over the course of pregnancy in women with multiple sclerosis.

With respect to this clone: What this receptor recognizes is not known. No base quality information exists; no much larger clone differs at one position.

V is pruned by 3 bases and J by 7 bases, leaving 11 bases of the junction without a gene match. The CDR3 holds 17 amino acids from the cysteine to the phenylalanine. This entry keeps only the CDR3 DNA: 51 bases, framed from base 1. Sequences SGHAT (CDR1) and FQNNGV (CDR2) are obtained from the germline V gene. The library was generated by the immunoSEQ multiplex PCR assay. Entries here come from immuneACCESS through TCRdb and include only in-frame sequences with V and J called. Some clones fail to appear in such tables; in the studies checked, an unresolved V gene covers under half of the shortfall, and the cause of the remainder is unknown. The sample table shows more than 35,000 clones, and roughly 91% are seen once. Of the sample, about 6% falls within the top ten clones.

The TCR was taken from a female donor in good health, enrolled as a control in a pregnancy study. Sample: CD8+ T cells from peripheral blood mononuclear cells, taken after pregnancy. The sequence joins TRBV11-2 to TRBJ2-4, with 11 central nucleotides matching TRBD2. The CDR3 in this case is CASSFDPSGGPRNIQYF. The nucleotide sequence reads TGTGCCAGCAGCTTCGACCCTAGCGGGGGGCCGAGGAACATTCAGTACTTC.